This T cell receptor (beta chain) derives from a study of cytomegalovirus exposure and HLA in healthy donors. A remark on this clone: Its target is not known.

V dropped 1 base and J dropped 7; count of bases not matched to a gene: 16. The CDR3 is 18 amino acids. CDR1 and CDR2 (germline): MNHNS, SASEGT. Findings and caveats of the study: Previously analyzed data showed that most TCR beta V segments were productive at a frequency of about 87% or about 30%. TCR beta chains numbering more than 150 were designated cytomegalovirus-associated.

A multiplex PCR was run with 60 Vbeta primers and 13 Jbeta primers. Using immunoSEQ multiplex PCR, the repertoire was profiled, and TCRdb retains in-frame clones only, with some absent. The table has roughly 150,000 clones, roughly 85% seen once. This rearrangement joins TRBV6-1 to TRBJ1-3, with 7 bases that match TRBD1. The receptor comes from a man between 18 and 29 years old in good health and CMV-seropositive. Sequencing used PBMCs. CDR3 residues: CASSEDRTDRRMVNTIYF. The CDR3 DNA sequence: TGTGCCAGCAGTGAAGATCGAACGGACAGGCGTATGGTCAACACCATATATTTT.